This TCR beta chain was documented in a study of cytomegalovirus exposure and HLA in healthy donors. Study summary: Ancestry clustering placed around 81% of 300 to 400 genotyped donors in the Caucasian-associated cluster. Overall study findings and caveats: Roughly uniform sequencing depth across donors was assumed, possibly incorrectly. CMV antigen specificity was confirmed in vitro for a few CMV-associated chains.

This clone was found a few times. Its antigen is still unknown. PCR amplification relied on 60 Vbeta primers (plus 13 Jbeta primers). Generated by immunoSEQ multiplex PCR, the TCRdb table keeps only in-frame clones and is missing some. The sample lists some 87,000 clones, 60% to 85% seen once, with around a fifth in the top ten. CDR1 and CDR2 from the germline V gene are LNHNV and YYDKDF (reference sequence). V was trimmed by 0 bases and J by 0 bases, leaving 5 bases between them. This CDR3 spans 15 amino acids. Specimen: PBMCs. The chain links TRBV15 to TRBJ1-4; D not resolved. The sequence derives from a woman in her 40s in good health and CMV-seropositive. CDR3 in amino acids: CATSREAATNEKLFF. CDR3 in DNA: TGTGCCACCAGCAGAGAGGCAGCAACTAATGAAAAACTGTTTTTT.